This T cell receptor (beta chain) was sequenced during a study of graft-versus-host responses after intestinal transplantation (dated by TCRdb to the early 2020s). About the study as a whole: The transplants that recipients received were multivisceral, liver-intestinal, or isolated intestinal. Instead of going to the commercial service, samples from a few later patients were sequenced in-house on an Illumina MiSeq and processed with MiXCR. To identify alloreactive clones, pre-transplant mixed lymphocyte reaction products were sequenced and compared with unstimulated pre-transplant donor and recipient T cells. All recipients received anti-thymocyte globulin induction followed by maintenance tacrolimus and steroids for approximately 3 years. Donor T cell macrochimerism was defined as a peak of at least 4% donor T cells among recipient peripheral blood mononuclear cells. The cohort enrolled approximately 24 intestinal transplant recipients including one retransplant, and a few patients lacking pretransplant specimens were excluded. After intestinal transplantation, graft-versus-host and host-versus-graft alloreactive T cell clones in the graft, circulation and bone marrow were tracked using bulk TCR-beta CDR3 sequencing. The research as a whole found: Conclusions were limited by the relatively low number and heterogeneity of intestinal transplant patients. GvH clones turned up in recipient bone marrow, with some appearing earlier in ileal mucosa or blood, a pattern consistent with an intestinal mucosal origin. Patients with donor T cell macrochimerism had high GvH to HvG T cell clonal ratios in their allografts. Early after transplant, peak levels of circulating GvH clones were found to be associated with declines in HvG clones.

The time point label for this specimen denotes: cells obtained before transplantation from donor or recipient. CD3+CD4+ and CD3+CD8+ populations were FACS-sorted from unstimulated pre-transplant donor and recipient cells taken from spleen or lymph nodes. Notes on this clone: The clone's antigen remains unknown. No base quality information exists; no much larger clone differs at one position.

The CDR3 covers 15 residues, taking in both the cysteine and the phenylalanine. CDR3 DNA only is kept here, 45 bases in frame from base 1. From V the trimming removes 1 base and from J it removes 4 bases, while the gene matches leave 4 bases of the junction unaccounted for. Via the germline V gene, CDR1 is KGHSH and CDR2 LQKENI. Libraries were constructed by the immunoSEQ multiplex PCR assay. In most patients, genomic DNA was isolated using the Qiagen DNeasy Blood and Tissue Kit and sent frozen to Adaptive Biotechnologies for TCR sequencing. High-throughput TCR-beta CDR3 sequencing of genomic DNA from most patients was performed by Adaptive Biotechnologies. For the original study's pipeline: TCR sequencing data for around 19 patients were retrieved from Adaptive's ImmunoSEQ software; a few other patients were processed with MiXCR and VDJtools. To correct CD4 versus CD8 sorting errors, any sequence found in both subsets at a frequency ratio below 5:1 was removed. Because the origin of CDR3 nucleotide sequences shared between donor and recipient could not be assigned, those sequences were removed. At least 2-fold expansion over unstimulated cells and a minimum CFSE-low frequency of 0.002% (template counts) or 0.001% (read counts) were required for clones to be classified as alloreactive. Clones were considered mappable if detected in sequenced pre-transplant spleen, lymph node, or MLR CFSE-low populations of the donor or recipient. Cumulative frequency of alloreactive clones was calculated as a percentage of all sequences weighted by copy number. The table was pulled from immuneACCESS by TCRdb, which kept in-frame rearrangements only. Such tables lose some clones; where checked, under half of the loss comes from unresolved V genes, and the rest has no known cause. V and J calls and clone size are copied from that table; D and trimming were computed from the DNA. In this sample the table shows about 100,000 clones, about 88% of which occur a single time. The top ten hold approximately 0.88% of the sample.

The sequence joins TRBV18 to TRBJ2-3, with TRBD1 matching 8 junction bases. This clonotype originated in a human donor who received an intestinal transplant. The sequencing here drew on unstimulated CD4+ T cells sorted from spleen or lymph node cells, taken before intestinal transplant. The DNA sequence follows: TGTGCCAGCTCACCACGGGGGACAGGCGCAGATACGCAGTATTTT. It is translated as CASSPRGTGADTQYF.